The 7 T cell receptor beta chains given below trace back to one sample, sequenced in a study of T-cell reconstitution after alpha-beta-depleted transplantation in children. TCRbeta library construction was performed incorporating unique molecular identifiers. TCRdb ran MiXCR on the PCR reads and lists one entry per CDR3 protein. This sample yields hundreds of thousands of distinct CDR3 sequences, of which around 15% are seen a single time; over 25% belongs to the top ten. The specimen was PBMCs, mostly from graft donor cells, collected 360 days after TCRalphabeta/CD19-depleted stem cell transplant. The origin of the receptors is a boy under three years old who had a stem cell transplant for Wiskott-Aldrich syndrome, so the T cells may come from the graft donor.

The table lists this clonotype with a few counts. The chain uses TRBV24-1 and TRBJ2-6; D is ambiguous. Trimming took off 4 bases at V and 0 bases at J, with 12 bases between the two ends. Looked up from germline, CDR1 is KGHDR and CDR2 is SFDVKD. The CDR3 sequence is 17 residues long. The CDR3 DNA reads TGTGCCACCAGTGACAACGCCGCGAACTCTGGGGCCAACGTCCTGACTTTC. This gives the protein CATSDNAANSGANVLTF.

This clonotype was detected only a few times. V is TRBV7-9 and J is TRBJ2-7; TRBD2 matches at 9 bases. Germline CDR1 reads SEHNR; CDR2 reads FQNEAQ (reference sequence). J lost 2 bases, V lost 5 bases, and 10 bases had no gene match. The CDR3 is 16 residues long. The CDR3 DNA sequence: TGTGCCAGCAGCCCCAGGCGGGAGGGCCCTCCCTACGAGCAGTACTTC. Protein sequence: CASSPRREGPPYEQYF. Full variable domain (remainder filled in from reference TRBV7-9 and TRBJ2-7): DTGVSQNPRHKITKRGQNVTFRCDPISEHNRLYWYRQTLGQGPEFLTYFQNEAQLEKSRLLSDRFSAERPKGSFSTLEIQRTEQGDSAMYLCASSPRREGPPYEQYFGPGTRLTVT.

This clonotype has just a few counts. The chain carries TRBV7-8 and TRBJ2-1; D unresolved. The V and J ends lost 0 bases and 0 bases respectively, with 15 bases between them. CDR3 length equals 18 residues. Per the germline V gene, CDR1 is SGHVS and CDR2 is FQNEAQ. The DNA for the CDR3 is TGTGCCAGCAGCTTAGCGTTTGCAGGTTCTCGCTCCTACAATGAGCAGTTCTTC. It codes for CASSLAFAGSRSYNEQFF.

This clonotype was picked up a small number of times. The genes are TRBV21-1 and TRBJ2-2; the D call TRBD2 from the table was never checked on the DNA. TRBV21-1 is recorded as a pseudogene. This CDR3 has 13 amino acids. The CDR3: CASRDSLAGELFF. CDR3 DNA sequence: TGTGCCAGCCGGGACTCCCTGGCCGGGGAGCTGTTTTTT.

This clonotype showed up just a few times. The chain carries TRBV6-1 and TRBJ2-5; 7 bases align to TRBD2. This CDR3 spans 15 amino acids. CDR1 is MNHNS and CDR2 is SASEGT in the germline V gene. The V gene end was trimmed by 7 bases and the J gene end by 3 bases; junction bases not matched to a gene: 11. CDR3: CASNLLTSVEETQYF. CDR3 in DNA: TGTGCCAGCAACCTCCTAACTAGCGTCGAAGAGACCCAGTACTTC.

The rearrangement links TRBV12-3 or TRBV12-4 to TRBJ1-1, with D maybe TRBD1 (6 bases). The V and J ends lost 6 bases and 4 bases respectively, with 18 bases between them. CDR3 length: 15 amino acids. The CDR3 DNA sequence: TGTGCCAGCAGCCACCGGGGGCAGGGGAGCACTGAAGCTTTCTTT. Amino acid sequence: CASSHRGQGSTEAFF.

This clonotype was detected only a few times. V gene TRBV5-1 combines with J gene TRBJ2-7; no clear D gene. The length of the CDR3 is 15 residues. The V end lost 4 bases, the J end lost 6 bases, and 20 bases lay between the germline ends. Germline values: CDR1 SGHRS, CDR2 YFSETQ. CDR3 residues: CASSPPGPQEGEQYF. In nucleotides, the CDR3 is TGCGCCAGCAGCCCCCCGGGCCCCCAGGAAGGCGAGCAGTACTTC.